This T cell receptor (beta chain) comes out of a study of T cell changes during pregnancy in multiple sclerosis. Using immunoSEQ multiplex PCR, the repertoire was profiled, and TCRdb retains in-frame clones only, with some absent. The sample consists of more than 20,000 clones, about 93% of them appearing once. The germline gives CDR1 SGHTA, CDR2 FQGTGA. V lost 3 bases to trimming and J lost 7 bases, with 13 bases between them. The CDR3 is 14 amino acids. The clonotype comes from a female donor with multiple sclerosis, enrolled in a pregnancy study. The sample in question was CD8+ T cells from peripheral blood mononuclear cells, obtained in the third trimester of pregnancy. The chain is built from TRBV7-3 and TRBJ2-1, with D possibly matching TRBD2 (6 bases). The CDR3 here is CASSLAGHGNEQFF. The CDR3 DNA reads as TGTGCCAGCAGCTTGGCGGGGCATGGAAATGAGCAGTTCTTC.